This T cell receptor (beta chain) emerged from a study of post-analysis software for immune sequencing data. For the study at large: Clinical courses comprised relapsing-remitting, secondary progressive and progressive-relapsing multiple sclerosis. Study-wide results and limits: Normalized Chao1 diversity was significantly reduced in patients versus controls. Strong co-clustering by F measure was seen for same-batch samples. Five TRBV segments, TRBV5-6, TRBV5-1 and TRBV20-1 among them, were found more frequent in patients than controls.

CDR3 size: 14 residues. CDR1 is SGDLS and CDR2 is YYNGEE in the germline V gene. With V trimmed by 6 bases and J by 1 base, 5 bases remained unmatched. Incorporated into the TCR beta cDNA libraries were unique molecular identifiers, which served to reduce PCR and sequencing biases. MiXCR was run by TCRdb on the PCR reads, yielding one entry per CDR3 protein. This sample has fewer than 850,000 distinct CDR3 sequences, with 25% to 30% found just once. In regard to this clonotype: What it binds is not known.

The sequencing sample was made of blood. The receptor was isolated from a girl aged 5-17 years with multiple sclerosis. The V call is TRBV9, the J call TRBJ1-1, with 8 nucleotides matching TRBD1. CDR3 bases: TGTGCCAGCATCCCACAGGGGGGGAACACTGAAGCTTTCTTT. It encodes CASIPQGGNTEAFF.